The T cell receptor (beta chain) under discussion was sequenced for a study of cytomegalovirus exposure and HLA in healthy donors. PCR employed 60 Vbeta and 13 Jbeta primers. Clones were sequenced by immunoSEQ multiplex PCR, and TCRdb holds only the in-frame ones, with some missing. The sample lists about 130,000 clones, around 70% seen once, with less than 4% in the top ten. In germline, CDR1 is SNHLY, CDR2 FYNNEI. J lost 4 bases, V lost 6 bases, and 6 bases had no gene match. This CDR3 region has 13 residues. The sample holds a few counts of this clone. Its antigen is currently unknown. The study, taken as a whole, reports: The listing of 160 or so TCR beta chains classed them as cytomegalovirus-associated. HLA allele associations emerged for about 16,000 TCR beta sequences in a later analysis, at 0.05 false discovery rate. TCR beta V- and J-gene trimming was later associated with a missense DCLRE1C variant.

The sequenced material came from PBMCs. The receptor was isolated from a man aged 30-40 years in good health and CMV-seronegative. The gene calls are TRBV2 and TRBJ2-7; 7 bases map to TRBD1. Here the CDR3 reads CASRMGQIYEQYF. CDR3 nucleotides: TGTGCCAGCAGGATGGGACAGATATACGAGCAGTACTTC.